This note documents a single T cell receptor (beta chain) sequence. Antigen specificity is unknown. In TCRdb, the 5' RACE reads were re-called with MiXCR into one record per CDR3 protein. Counted here are under 1 million distinct CDR3 sequences, roughly an eighth occurring once; the ten biggest clones make up 1.5% to 2%. Donors uniformly comprised healthy Caucasians. This record comes from a study of identical twins. V lost 6 bases to trimming and J lost 3 bases, with 15 bases between them. The CDR3 runs to 16 residues. Study-wide results and limits: High-abundance cord blood beta clonotypes had fewer insertions; memory repertoires showed none.

These records were also assigned to another study, of yellow fever vaccine responses in identical twins.

Sequenced input: PBMCs. This chain links TRBV12-3 or TRBV12-4 with TRBJ2-6; D may be TRBD2 (6 bases). This TCR was sampled from a woman younger than 30 in good health. In DNA, the CDR3 is TGTGCCAGCAGCCGGGCGGGGACGGGTGGGGCCAACGTCCTGACTTTC. It yields the protein CASSRAGTGGANVLTF.